This T cell receptor (beta chain) was recorded in a study of T-cell memory formation after mild COVID-19. cDNA libraries for TCR alpha and TCR beta, carrying sample barcodes and UMIs, came from 5'RACE with constant-segment primers. TCRdb fed the 5' RACE reads into MiXCR, producing one record per CDR3 protein. The repertoire holds 250,000 to 300,000 distinct CDR3 sequences, with 15% to 20% as singletons. Findings and caveats of the study: Clones contracting day 15 to 85 were balanced CD4/CD8; later expanders leaned CD4+.

This clonotype came up a few times. Its antigen is currently unknown. This TCR was sampled from a man aged 18 to 30 who had mild COVID-19 (a few samples of this study predate the infection). Cell type and time point are not known. The sample comprised PBMCs or a T cell subset sorted from them (not recorded which).

CDR3 loop: CASRPAGGQGYTF. The CDR3 bases are TGTGCCAGCAGGCCGGCCGGGGGACAGGGCTACACCTTC. The rearrangement joins TRBV6-4 to TRBJ1-2; TRBD1 matches at 7 bases. Germline CDR1 is MRHNA and CDR2 is SNTAGT. This CDR3 comprises 13 residues. The ends lost 6 bases at V and 8 bases at J; junction bases unmatched: 9.